The clone carrying this TCR beta chain showed up just once. These data are taken from a study of blood T cells in healthy people across ages. PCR was performed a second time for roughly 7 to 12 cycles using a sample-barcoded 5' primer and a J-beta primer mix. Each cDNA molecule was tagged by a template-switch adaptor with 12 random nucleotides. TCRdb reprocessed the 5' RACE reads via MiXCR and lists one record per CDR3 protein. The repertoire consists of about 810,000 distinct CDR3 sequences, with roughly 35% occurring once and the leading ten covering 13%. Germline CDR1 SEHNR, CDR2 FQNEAQ (reference sequence). V was pared by 5 bases and J by 6 bases, with 17 bases between. The CDR3 has 14 residues.

The sequenced sample consisted of blood. The sequence was collected from a man aged 18 to 30 in good health. The chain joins TRBV7-9 to TRBJ2-7, with D perhaps matching TRBD1 (6 bases). The CDR3 sequence: CASSPLQGLSEQYF. The CDR3 bases are TGTGCCAGCAGCCCGCTACAGGGCCTCTCCGAGCAGTACTTC.